Sequencing of this T cell receptor (beta chain) was carried out in a study of Graves' ophthalmopathy and Graves' hyperthyroidism. Study-wide results and limits: Most thyroid clonotypes with frequency above 0.001 were detected in blood too. Ophthalmopathy and stable hyperthyroidism were discriminated by a 13-signature model, with over 85% sensitivity and 70% to 84% specificity.

The CDR3 spans 16 residues. Germline V CDR1 and CDR2: MGHDK, SYGVNS. V was trimmed by 6 bases and J by 2 bases, leaving 20 bases between them. At least ten counts were recorded for this clonotype. The antigen remains unidentified. Each hyperthyroidism patient was newly diagnosed, with under 2 months' duration, and aged 18 to 65. Certain patients were not enrolled. These were patients with other autoimmune diseases, uncontrolled infections, pregnancy or lactation. The TCR beta CDR3 regions underwent amplification from RNA transcripts. Amplification began with first-round RT-PCR using HTBI primers, then second-round multiplex PCR was performed. TCRdb redid the calling of the multiplex PCR reads with MiXCR, one entry per CDR3 protein. The table lists some 1.1 million distinct CDR3 sequences, less than 45% of them singletons.

V is TRBV25-1 and J is TRBJ2-7; D possibly corresponds to TRBD1 (5 bases). The source material was peripheral blood or thyroid tissue (not recorded which). The clonotype comes from an adult man with Graves' hyperthyroidism. DNA of the CDR3: TGTGCCAGCAGGGGGTGGACAAAGGGGCTCACCTACGAGCAGTACTTC. Protein product: CASRGWTKGLTYEQYF.